This T cell receptor (beta chain) comes out of a study of CD8 T cells in Susac syndrome. The CDR3 sequence is 14 residues long. Germline assignment: CDR1 SQVTM and CDR2 ANQGSEA. With V trimmed by 7 bases and J by 4 bases, 10 bases remained unmatched. RNA in amounts of about 0.5 to 1 ug was reverse transcribed with random hexamers. TCRdb used MiXCR to reprocess the immunoSEQ multiplex PCR reads, holding one entry per CDR3 protein. The sample lists 160,000 or so distinct CDR3 sequences; just over 90% were seen once. This chain uses TRBV29-1 with TRBJ2-1; TRBD1 matches at 7 bases. The sample consisted of CD4+ T cells from PBMCs. This receptor was taken from a human donor in good health. The CDR3 DNA is TGCAGCGGAATTCGGCCGGGACAGTACAATGAGCAGTTCTTC. Encoded protein: CSGIRPGQYNEQFF.